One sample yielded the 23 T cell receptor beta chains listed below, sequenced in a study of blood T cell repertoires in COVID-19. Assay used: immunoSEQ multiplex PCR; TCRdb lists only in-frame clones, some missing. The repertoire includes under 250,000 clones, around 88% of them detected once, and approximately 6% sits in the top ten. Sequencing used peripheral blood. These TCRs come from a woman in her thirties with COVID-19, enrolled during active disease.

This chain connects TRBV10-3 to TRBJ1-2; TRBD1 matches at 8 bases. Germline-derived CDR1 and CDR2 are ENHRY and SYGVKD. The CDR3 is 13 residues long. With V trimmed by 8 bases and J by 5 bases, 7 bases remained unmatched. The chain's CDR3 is CAIQGAFPYGYTF. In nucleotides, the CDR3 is TGTGCCATCCAGGGGGCATTCCCTTATGGCTACACCTTC.

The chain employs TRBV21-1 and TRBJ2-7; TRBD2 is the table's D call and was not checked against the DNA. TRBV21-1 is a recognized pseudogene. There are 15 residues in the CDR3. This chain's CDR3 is CASSQHRTSGRRSNV. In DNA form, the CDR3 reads TGTGCCAGCAGCCAGCATAGGACTAGCGGTCGCCGGAGTAACGTC.

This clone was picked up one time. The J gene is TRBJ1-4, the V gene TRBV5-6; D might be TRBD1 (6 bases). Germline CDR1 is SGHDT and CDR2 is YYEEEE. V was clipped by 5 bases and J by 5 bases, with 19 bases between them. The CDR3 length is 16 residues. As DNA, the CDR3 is TGTGCCAGCAGGTCAGCGGGAGGCAGGGGAAATGAAAAACTGTTTTTT. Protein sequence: CASRSAGGRGNEKLFF.

CDR3 protein: CASSKQGAPEKLFF. DNA for the CDR3: TGTGCCAGCAGCAAACAGGGGGCGCCCGAAAAACTGTTTTTT. The J gene is TRBJ1-4, the V gene TRBV3-1 (or the pseudogene TRBV3-2), with TRBD1 matching over 9 bases. The CDR3 extends over 14 amino acids. V lost 5 bases and J lost 8; bases outside the gene matches: 6. CDR1 is LGHDT and CDR2 is YNNKEL in the germline V gene (reference sequence).

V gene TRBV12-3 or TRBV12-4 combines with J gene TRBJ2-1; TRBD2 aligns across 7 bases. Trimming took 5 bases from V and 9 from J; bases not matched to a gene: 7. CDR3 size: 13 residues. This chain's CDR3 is CASSPGLSGEQFF. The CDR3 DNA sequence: TGTGCCAGCAGTCCGGGACTAAGCGGTGAGCAGTTCTTC.

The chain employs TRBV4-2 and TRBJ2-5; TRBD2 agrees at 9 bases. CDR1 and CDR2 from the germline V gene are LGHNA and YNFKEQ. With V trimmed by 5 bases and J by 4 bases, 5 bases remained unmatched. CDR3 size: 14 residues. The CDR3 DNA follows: TGTGCCAGCAGCGCTGAGACTAGCGGAGAGACCCAGTACTTC. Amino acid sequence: CASSAETSGETQYF.

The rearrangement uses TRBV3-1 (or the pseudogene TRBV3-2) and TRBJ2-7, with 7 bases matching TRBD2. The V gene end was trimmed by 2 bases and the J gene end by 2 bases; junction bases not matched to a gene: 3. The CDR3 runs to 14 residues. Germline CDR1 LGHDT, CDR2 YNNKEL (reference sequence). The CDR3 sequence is CASSQTLAAYEQYF. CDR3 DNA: TGTGCCAGCAGCCAAACGCTAGCGGCCTACGAGCAGTACTTC.

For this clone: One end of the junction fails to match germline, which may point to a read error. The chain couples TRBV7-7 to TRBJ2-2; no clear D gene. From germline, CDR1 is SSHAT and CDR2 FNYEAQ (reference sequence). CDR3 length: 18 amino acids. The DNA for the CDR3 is TGTGCTAGCAGCTTAGTCCGGGTGGCAGCTGGTAACACCGGGGAGCTGTTTTTT. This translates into CASSLVRVAAGNTGELFF. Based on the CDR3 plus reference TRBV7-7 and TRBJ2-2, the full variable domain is GAGVSQSPRYKVTKRGQDVTLRCDPISSHATLYWYQQALGQGPEFLTYFNYEAQPDKSGLPSDRFSAERPEGSISTLTIQRTEQRDSAMYRCASSLVRVAAGNTGELFFGEGSRLTVL.

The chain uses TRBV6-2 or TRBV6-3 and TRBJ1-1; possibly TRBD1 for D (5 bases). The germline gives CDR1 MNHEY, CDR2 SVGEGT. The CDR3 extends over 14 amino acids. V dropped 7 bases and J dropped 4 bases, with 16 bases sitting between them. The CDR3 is CASTPGGWTTEAFF. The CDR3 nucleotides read TGTGCCAGCACCCCGGGGGGGTGGACCACTGAAGCTTTCTTT.

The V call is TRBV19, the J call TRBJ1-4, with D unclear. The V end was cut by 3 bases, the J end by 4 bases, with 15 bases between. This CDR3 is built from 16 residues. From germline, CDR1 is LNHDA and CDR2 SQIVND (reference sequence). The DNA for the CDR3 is TGTGCCAGTAGTATGATCGGGGTTGGCATTAATGAAAAACTGTTTTTT. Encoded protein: CASSMIGVGINEKLFF.

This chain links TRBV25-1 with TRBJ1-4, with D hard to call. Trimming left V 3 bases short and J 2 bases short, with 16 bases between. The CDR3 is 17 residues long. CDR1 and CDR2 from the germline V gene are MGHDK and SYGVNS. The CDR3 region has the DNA TGTGCCAGCAGTGACCCTTCCCGATCTAGCACTAATGAAAAACTGTTTTTT. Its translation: CASSDPSRSSTNEKLFF.

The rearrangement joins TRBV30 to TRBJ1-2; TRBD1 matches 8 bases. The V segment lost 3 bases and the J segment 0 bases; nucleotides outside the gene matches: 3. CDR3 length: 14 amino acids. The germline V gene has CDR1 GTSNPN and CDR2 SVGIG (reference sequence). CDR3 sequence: CAWRGQATNYGYTF. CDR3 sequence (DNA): TGTGCCTGGAGGGGACAGGCTACTAACTATGGCTACACCTTC.

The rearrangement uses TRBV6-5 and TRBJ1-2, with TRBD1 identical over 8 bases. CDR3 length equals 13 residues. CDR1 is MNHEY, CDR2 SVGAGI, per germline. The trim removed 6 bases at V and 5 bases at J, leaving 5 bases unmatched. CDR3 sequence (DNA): TGTGCCAGCAGAAAGACAGGGGTTTATGGCTACACCTTC. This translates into CASRKTGVYGYTF.

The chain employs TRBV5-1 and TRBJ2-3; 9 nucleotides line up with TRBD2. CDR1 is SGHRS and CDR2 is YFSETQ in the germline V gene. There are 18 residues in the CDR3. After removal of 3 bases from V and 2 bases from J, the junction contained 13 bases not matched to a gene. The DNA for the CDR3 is TGCGCCAGCAGCTCCGGGAGCGGGGGGCCTTTCCCCACAGATACGCAGTATTTT. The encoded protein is CASSSGSGGPFPTDTQYF. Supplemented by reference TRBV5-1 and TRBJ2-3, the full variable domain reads KAGVTQTPRYLIKTRGQQVTLSCSPISGHRSVSWYQQTPGQGLQFLFEYFSETQRNKGNFPGRFSGRQFSNSRSEMNVSTLELGDSALYLCASSSGSGGPFPTDTQYFGPGTRLTVL.

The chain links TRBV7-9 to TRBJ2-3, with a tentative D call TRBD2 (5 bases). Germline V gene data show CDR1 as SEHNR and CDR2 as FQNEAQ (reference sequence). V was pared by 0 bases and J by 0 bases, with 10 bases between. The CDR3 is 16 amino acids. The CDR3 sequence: CASSLAPAVSTDTQYF. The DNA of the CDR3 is TGTGCCAGCAGCTTAGCGCCAGCGGTAAGCACAGATACGCAGTATTTT.

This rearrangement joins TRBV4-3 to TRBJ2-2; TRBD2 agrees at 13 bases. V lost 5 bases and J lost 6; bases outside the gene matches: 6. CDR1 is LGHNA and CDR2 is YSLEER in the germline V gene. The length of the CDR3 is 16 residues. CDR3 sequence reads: CASSSRTSGRPGELFF. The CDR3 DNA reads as TGCGCCAGCAGCTCACGGACTAGCGGGAGACCCGGGGAGCTGTTTTTT.

CDR3 in amino acids: CASSLGGAQHF. CDR3 bases: TGTGCCAGCAGCTTAGGGGGGGCCCAGCATTTT. The chain joins TRBV7-9 to TRBJ1-5; a weak D match, TRBD1 (5 bases). This CDR3 region has 11 residues. Germline CDR1 and CDR2: SEHNR and FQNEAQ (reference sequence). V was pared by 1 base and J by 11 bases, with 6 bases between.

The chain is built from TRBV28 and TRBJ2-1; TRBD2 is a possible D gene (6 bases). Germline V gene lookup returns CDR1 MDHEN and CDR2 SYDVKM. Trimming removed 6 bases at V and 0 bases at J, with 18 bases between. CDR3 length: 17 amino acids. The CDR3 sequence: CASSLLTRRVSYNEQFF. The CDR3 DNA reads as TGTGCCAGCAGCCTCCTAACCCGGAGGGTCTCCTACAATGAGCAGTTCTTC. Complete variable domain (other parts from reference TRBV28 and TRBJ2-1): DVKVTQSSRYLVKRTGEKVFLECVQDMDHENMFWYRQDPGLGLRLIYFSYDVKMKEKGDIPEGYSVSREKKERFSLILESASTNQTSMYLCASSLLTRRVSYNEQFFGPGTRLTVL.

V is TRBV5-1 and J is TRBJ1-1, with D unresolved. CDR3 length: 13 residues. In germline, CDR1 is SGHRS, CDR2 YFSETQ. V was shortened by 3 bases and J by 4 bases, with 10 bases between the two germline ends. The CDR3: CASSSQISTEAFF. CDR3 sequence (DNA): TGCGCCAGCAGCTCACAGATTTCCACTGAAGCTTTCTTT.

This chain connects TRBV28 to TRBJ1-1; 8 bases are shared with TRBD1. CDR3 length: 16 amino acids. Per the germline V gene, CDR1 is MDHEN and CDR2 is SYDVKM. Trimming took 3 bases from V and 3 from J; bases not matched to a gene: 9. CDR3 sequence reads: CASSFYRGVSYTEAFF. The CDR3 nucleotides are TGTGCCAGCAGTTTCTACAGGGGGGTTTCCTACACTGAAGCTTTCTTT.

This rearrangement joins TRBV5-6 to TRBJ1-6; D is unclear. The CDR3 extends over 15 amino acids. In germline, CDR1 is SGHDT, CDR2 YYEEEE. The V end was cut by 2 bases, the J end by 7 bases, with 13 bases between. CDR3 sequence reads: CASSLYRTGNSPLHF. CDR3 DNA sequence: TGTGCCAGCAGCTTATACCGGACGGGGAATTCACCCCTCCACTTT.

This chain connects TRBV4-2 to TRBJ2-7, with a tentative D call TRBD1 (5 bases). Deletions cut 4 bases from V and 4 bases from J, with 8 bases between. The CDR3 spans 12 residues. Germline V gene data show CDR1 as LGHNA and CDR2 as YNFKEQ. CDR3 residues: CASSLDSYEQYF. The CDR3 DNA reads TGTGCCAGCAGCCTTGACAGTTACGAGCAGTACTTC.

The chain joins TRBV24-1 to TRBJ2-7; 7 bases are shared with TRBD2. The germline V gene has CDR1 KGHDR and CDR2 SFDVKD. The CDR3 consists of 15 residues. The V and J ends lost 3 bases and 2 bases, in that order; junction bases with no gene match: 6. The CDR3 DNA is TGTGCCACCAGTGATACGAGAAGCGGGGCCTACGAGCAGTACTTC. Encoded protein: CATSDTRSGAYEQYF.